One sample yielded the 10 T cell receptor beta chains listed below, sequenced in a study of cytomegalovirus exposure and HLA in healthy donors. Assay used: immunoSEQ multiplex PCR; TCRdb lists only in-frame clones, some missing. The profile covers about 68,000 clones, with about 90% appearing a single time and 3.1% taken by the ten largest. The sample was PBMCs. The receptors originated from a man younger than 35 in good health and CMV-seronegative.

The V and J genes are TRBV18 and TRBJ2-7; TRBD1 might be the D (6 bases). Germline V CDR1 and CDR2: KGHSH, LQKENI. Trimming shortened V by 3 bases and J by 1 base, and 13 bases separated the two germline ends. This CDR3 is built from 15 residues. CDR3 DNA: TGTGCCAGCTCACCGGACAGTTTCCCGTCCTACGAGCAGTACTTC. Translation gives CASSPDSFPSYEQYF.

This rearrangement joins TRBV15 to TRBJ1-2, with 8 bases lining up with TRBD1. V shed 2 bases, J shed 4 bases, and the junction held 12 bases outside the gene matches. Germline values: CDR1 LNHNV, CDR2 YYDKDF (reference sequence). This CDR3 is built from 17 residues. CDR3 sequence reads: CATSRPKPGQGTYGYTF. The CDR3 DNA reads TGTGCCACCAGCAGACCTAAACCCGGACAGGGTACCTATGGCTACACCTTC.

This chain uses TRBV27 with TRBJ2-1; 12 bases line up with TRBD1. Germline assignment: CDR1 MNHEY and CDR2 SMNVEV (reference sequence). With 6 bases clipped from V and 2 bases from J, the junction kept 17 bases outside the gene matches. This CDR3 has 20 residues. The CDR3 is CASRPHRSGTGGATYNEQFF. The CDR3 bases are TGTGCCAGCAGACCCCATAGGAGCGGGACAGGGGGCGCGACCTACAATGAGCAGTTCTTC.

The gene calls are TRBV6-1 and TRBJ2-5; 10 nucleotides align to TRBD2. Germline CDR1 and CDR2: MNHNS and SASEGT. The CDR3 sequence is 15 residues long. The trim removed 2 bases at V and 4 bases at J, leaving 4 bases unmatched. The CDR3 region is CASSELAGELETQYF. As DNA, the CDR3 is TGTGCCAGCAGTGAACTAGCGGGAGAGTTAGAGACCCAGTACTTC.

This clone was recorded once. In DNA, the CDR3 is TGTGCCAGCAGCTTAGAGACAGGGGGTCGCACCATATATTTT. Translation: CASSLETGGRTIYF. This chain links TRBV7-2 with TRBJ1-3, with 9 bases aligning to TRBD1. This CDR3 is built from 14 residues. J gave up 9 bases and V 1 base, and 4 bases lay outside the gene matches. The germline V gene has CDR1 SGHTA and CDR2 FQGNSA. The full variable domain, completed using reference TRBV7-2 and TRBJ1-3, is GAGVSQSPSNKVTEKGKDVELRCDPISGHTALYWYRQSLGQGLEFLIYFQGNSAPDKSGLPSDRFSAERTGGSVSTLTIQRTQQEDSAVYLCASSLETGGRTIYFGEGSWLTVV.

This chain uses TRBV20-1 with TRBJ2-7; D possibly corresponds to TRBD1 (6 bases). This CDR3 is built from 10 residues. V lost 7 bases, J lost 6 bases, and 10 bases lay in between. Germline CDR1 and CDR2: DFQATT and SNEGSKA (reference sequence). The CDR3 DNA follows: TGCAGTGGGGGGCTTGGCGAGCAGTACTTC. This translates into CSGGLGEQYF.

A remark on this clone: At one end the junction does not follow the germline gene, possibly because of a read error. The rearrangement joins TRBV7-7 to TRBJ2-7; a weak D match, TRBD2 (5 bases). Germline CDR1 reads SSHAT; CDR2 reads FNYEAQ (reference sequence). The length of the CDR3 is 14 residues. CDR3 sequence (DNA): TGTGCTAGCAGCTTAAGCGCGGACCGGACTCTGCAGTACTTC. The encoded protein is CASSLSADRTLQYF.

V gene TRBV5-4 combines with J gene TRBJ2-2, with D possibly TRBD2 on 6 matching bases. This CDR3 region has 15 residues. CDR1 is SGHNT, CDR2 YYREEE, per germline (reference sequence). Trimming removed 2 bases at V and 4 bases at J, with 12 bases between. The CDR3 protein is CASSLGGNPTGELFF. DNA of the CDR3: TGTGCCAGCAGCTTAGGAGGGAACCCCACCGGGGAGCTGTTTTTT.

The chain is built from TRBV27 and TRBJ2-7, with 10 bases identical to TRBD1. The CDR3 runs to 16 residues. With 4 bases clipped from V and 7 bases from J, the junction kept 13 bases outside the gene matches. Germline lookup yields CDR1 MNHEY and CDR2 SMNVEV (reference sequence). The CDR3 nucleotides read TGTGCCAGCAGTTCTTACCGACAGGGGGCGATGTATGAGCAGTACTTC. Translation: CASSSYRQGAMYEQYF.

The chain employs TRBV13 and TRBJ1-3; TRBD1 might be the D (5 bases). Trimming stripped 4 bases from V and 4 bases from J, with 11 bases between. Germline-derived CDR1 and CDR2 are PRHDT and FYEKMQ (reference sequence). This CDR3 contains 14 residues. CDR3 nucleotide sequence: TGTGCCAGCAGCTCAGGTTGGACAGGAAACACCATATATTTT. This translates into CASSSGWTGNTIYF.